This T cell receptor (beta chain) was captured by sequencing in a study of blood T cell repertoires in COVID-19. Recovered Cohort 3 donors showed two negative PCRs, clearance, or symptom resolution. Assay used: immunoSEQ multiplex PCR; TCRdb lists only in-frame clones, some missing. The table includes a few hundred thousand clones, around 87% detected once. The germline V and J ends were trimmed by 3 bases and 6 bases, with 9 bases remaining between them. This CDR3 contains 13 residues. Germline CDR1 reads SGHRS; CDR2 reads YFSETQ. Sequencing was done on a sample of PBMCs or T cells enriched from blood (not recorded which). This receptor was obtained from a man aged 18 to 35 who had recovered from COVID-19. The chain recombines TRBV5-1 with TRBJ2-2, with a tentative D call TRBD1 (5 bases). Here the CDR3 DNA reads TGCGCCAGCAGCTCTGAAGGGGCCGGGGAGCTGTTTTTT. This codes for CASSSEGAGELFF.